The entry that follows covers one T cell receptor (beta chain) sequence. The data stem from a study of cytotoxic CD8 clonotypes in ibrutinib-treated CLL. CDR1 is GTSNPN and CDR2 is SVGIG in the germline V gene (reference sequence). The CDR3 is made up of 12 amino acids. V lost 0 bases and J lost 8, with 10 bases in between. Assay: immunoSEQ multiplex PCR; the TCRdb copy retains only in-frame clones and omits some. The sample has some 28,000 clones, about 62% seen once; the top ten hold about 14%. The receptor comes from a human donor with chronic lymphocytic leukemia. J is TRBJ1-2 and V is TRBV30; tentative D call: TRBD1 (5 bases). Sequences were derived from PBMCs, sampled before ibrutinib treatment. The DNA of the CDR3 is TGTGCCTGGAGTGTGGGGCTGGGGGGCTACACCTTC. Translation: CAWSVGLGGYTF.